This T cell receptor (beta chain) derives from a study of PD-L1 blockade in urothelial cancer. Study details: Patients began atezolizumab, 1,200 mg intravenously every 3 weeks, in the mid-2010s.

Study-level findings and limits: Below-median blood TCR clonality before treatment forecast better survival.

Libraries were prepared by immunoSEQ multiplex PCR; TCRdb keeps only in-frame clonotypes and omits some of them. In the table there are about 49,000 clones, more than 65% of which are singletons. Between the trimmed V and J ends, which lost 1 base and 15 bases, there was a span of 22 bases. Germline CDR1 MDHEN, CDR2 SYDVKM. CDR3 length: 15 amino acids. Time point indicated: pretreatment peripheral blood. This clone was seen just once. Its antigen is undetermined. The V gene is TRBV28, the J gene TRBJ2-1; tentatively, D is TRBD2 (7 bases). The sequence came from a man aged 65 to 85 with urothelial cancer. Specimen: PBMCs, collected around atezolizumab (anti-PD-L1) treatment. The CDR3 coding sequence is TGTGCCAGCAGTTTATCTTCCGGGGGGCAGAACCTGTCGTTCTTC. Its protein is CASSLSSGGQNLSFF.